This T cell receptor (beta chain) was identified during a study of T cell changes during pregnancy in multiple sclerosis (dated 2019 in TCRdb). About the study as a whole: The study examined how the T cell repertoire changed over the course of pregnancy in women with multiple sclerosis.

Concerning this clone itself: Its antigen is unknown. Per-base quality was not reported, and no clone a single base away is much larger than it.

Reading the germline V gene gives CDR1 SGHRS and CDR2 YFSETQ. Including cysteine and phenylalanine, the CDR3 has 15 amino acids. Only the CDR3 region is kept as DNA, spanning 45 bases read in frame from base 1. V lost 1 base and J lost 0 bases; the stretch between them is 11 bases long. The library was built by means of the immunoSEQ multiplex PCR assay. TCRdb retrieved this table from immuneACCESS and kept in-frame rearrangements only. Not all clones are present; in checked studies, unresolved V genes account for under half, and no reason is known for the remainder. Across this sample there are tens of thousands of clones, with roughly 92% seen only once. Clones ranked in the top ten supply 2.8% of the sample.

The TCR comes from a female donor in good health, enrolled as a control in a pregnancy study. The starting material was peripheral blood, obtained in the third trimester of pregnancy. This chain is built from TRBV5-1 and TRBJ2-7, with TRBD2 as a weak D call on 6 bases. The DNA sequence is TGCGCCAGCAGCTTGTCAGCGGGCAGCTCCTACGAGCAGTACTTC. This is translated as CASSLSAGSSYEQYF.